The sample holds a few counts of the clone carrying this T cell receptor (beta chain). This sample was included in a study of blood T cell repertoires in COVID-19. Study details: The samples span acute and convalescent COVID-19 from the United States, Italy and Spain.

Original analysis: How many nucleated cells were present was estimated from reference gene primer amplification. Profiling relied on immunoSEQ multiplex PCR, and the TCRdb table lists in-frame clones only, not all of them. That table gives V, J and clone size, and the DNA gave D and trimming. This repertoire shows a few hundred thousand clones, approximately 88% found once; its top ten account for roughly 1.7%. This sequence was found in a woman aged 30 to 39 with COVID-19, enrolled during active disease. The sequenced material came from peripheral blood.

The CDR3 coding sequence is TGCAGTGCTAGTCGGGAGCGGGGGGTAGGCAATGAGCAGTTCTTC. It is translated as CSASRERGVGNEQFF. This chain joins TRBV20-1 and TRBJ2-1, with TRBD2 matching 9 bases. Looked up from germline, CDR1 is DFQATT and CDR2 is SNEGSKA (reference sequence). The V and J ends lost 3 bases and 6 bases, in that order; junction bases with no gene match: 9. The CDR3 is made up of 15 amino acids.